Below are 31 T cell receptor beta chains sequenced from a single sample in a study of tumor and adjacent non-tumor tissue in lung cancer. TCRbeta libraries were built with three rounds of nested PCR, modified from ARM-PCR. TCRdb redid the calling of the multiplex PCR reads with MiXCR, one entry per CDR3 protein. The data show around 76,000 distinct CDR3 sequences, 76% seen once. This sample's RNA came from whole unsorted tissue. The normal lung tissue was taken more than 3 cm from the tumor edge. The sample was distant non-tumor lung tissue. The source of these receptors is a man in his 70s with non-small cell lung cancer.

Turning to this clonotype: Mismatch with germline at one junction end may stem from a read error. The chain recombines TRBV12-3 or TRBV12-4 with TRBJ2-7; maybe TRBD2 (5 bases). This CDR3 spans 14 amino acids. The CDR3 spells CANSLTGSRYELYF. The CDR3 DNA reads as TGTGCCAACAGTTTAACTGGGAGTCGGTACGAACTGTACTTC.

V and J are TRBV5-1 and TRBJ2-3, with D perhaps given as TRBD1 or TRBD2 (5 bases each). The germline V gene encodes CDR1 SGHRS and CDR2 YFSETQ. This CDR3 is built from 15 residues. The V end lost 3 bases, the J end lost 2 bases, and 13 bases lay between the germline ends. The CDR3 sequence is CASSSGTVLTDTQYF. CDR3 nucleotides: TGCGCCAGCAGCTCCGGGACGGTCCTCACAGATACGCAGTATTTT.

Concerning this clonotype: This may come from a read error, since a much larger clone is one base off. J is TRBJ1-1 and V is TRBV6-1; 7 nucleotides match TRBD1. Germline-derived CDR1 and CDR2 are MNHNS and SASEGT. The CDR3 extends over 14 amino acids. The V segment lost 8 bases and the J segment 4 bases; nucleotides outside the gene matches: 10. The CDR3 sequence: CASETAGGVTEAFF. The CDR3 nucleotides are TGTGCCAGCGAAACCGCAGGGGGAGTCACTGAAGCTTTCTTT.

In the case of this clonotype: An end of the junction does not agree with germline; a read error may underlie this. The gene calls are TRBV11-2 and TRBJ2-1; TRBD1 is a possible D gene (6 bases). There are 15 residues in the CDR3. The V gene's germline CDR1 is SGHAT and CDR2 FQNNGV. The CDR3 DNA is TGTGCCAGCATCATACAGGGACAACCATTCAATGAGCAGTCCTTC. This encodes CASIIQGQPFNEQSF.

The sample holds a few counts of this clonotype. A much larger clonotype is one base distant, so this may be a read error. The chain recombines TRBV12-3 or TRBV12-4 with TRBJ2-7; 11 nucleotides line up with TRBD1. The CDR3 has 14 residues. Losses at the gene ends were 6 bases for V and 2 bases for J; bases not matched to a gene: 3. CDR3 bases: TGTGCCAGCAGCCGGACAGGGGGCACCTACGAGCAGTACTTC. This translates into CASSRTGGTYEQYF.

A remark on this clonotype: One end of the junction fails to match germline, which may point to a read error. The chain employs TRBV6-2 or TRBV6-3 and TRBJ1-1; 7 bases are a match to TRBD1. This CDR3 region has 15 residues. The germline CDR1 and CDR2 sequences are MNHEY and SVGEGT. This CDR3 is CVSRPFVGQRREAIF. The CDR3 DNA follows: TGTGTCAGCCGACCTTTTGTGGGACAGAGAAGAGAAGCTATCTTT.

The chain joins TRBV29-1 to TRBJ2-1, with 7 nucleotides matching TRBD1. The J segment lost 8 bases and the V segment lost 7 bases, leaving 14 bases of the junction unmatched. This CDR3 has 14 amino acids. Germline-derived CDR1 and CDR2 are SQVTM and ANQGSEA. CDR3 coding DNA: TGCAGCGCTAAGACCGGGACAGCATACTATGAGCAGTTCTTC. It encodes CSAKTGTAYYEQFF.

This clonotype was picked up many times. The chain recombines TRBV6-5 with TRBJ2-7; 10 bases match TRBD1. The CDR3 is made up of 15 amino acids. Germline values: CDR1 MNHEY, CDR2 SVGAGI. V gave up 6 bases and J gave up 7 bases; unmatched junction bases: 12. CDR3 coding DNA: TGTGCCAGCAGGGCCGGGACAGGGGCCTCTGGTGAGCAGTACTTC. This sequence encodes CASRAGTGASGEQYF.

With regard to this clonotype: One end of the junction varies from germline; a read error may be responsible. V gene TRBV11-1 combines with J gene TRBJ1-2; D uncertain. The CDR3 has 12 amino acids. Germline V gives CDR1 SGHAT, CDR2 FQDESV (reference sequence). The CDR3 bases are TGTGCCGGCAAGTTATACAGATATGTCTACACCTTC. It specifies CAGKLYRYVYTF.

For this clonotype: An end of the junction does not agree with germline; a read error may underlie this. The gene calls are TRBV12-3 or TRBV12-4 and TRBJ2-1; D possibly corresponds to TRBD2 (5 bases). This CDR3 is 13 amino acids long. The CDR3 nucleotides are TGTGCCAGCACCTTGCGGGTTGGCAATGAGCAGCTCTTC. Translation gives CASTLRVGNEQLF.

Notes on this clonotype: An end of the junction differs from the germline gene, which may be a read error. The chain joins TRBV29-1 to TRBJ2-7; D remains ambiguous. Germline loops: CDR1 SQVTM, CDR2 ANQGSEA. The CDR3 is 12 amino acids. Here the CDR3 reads CSVVVTSYEQYF. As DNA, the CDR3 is TGCAGTGTTGTTGTTACATCCTACGAGCAGTACTTC.

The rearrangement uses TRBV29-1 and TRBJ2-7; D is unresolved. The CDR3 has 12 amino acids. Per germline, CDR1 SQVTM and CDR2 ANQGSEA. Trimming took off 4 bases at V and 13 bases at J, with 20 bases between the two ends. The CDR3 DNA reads TGCAGCGTTGTTACTGCATCATACGAGCTATACTTC. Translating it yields CSVVTASYELYF.

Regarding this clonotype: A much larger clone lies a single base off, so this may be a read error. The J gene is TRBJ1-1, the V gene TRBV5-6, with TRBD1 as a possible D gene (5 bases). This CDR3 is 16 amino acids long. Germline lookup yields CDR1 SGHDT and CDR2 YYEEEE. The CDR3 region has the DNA TGTGCCAGCAGCCTTACAGGCGTTGGAATGAACACTGAAACTTTCTTT. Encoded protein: CASSLTGVGMNTETFF.

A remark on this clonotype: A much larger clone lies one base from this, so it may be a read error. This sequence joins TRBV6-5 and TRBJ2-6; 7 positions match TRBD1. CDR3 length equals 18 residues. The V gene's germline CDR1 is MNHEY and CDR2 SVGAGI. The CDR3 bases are TGTGCCAGCAGTTTCTCCGGGACAGTTGGCTCTGGGGCCAGCGTCCTGACTTTC. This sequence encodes CASSFSGTVGSGASVLTF.

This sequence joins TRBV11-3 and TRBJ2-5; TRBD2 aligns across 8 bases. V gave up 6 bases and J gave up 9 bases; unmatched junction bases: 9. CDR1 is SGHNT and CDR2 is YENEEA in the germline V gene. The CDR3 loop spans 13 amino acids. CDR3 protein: CASSYSGKEAQYF. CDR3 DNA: TGTGCCAGCAGTTATAGCGGGAAGGAGGCCCAGTACTTC.

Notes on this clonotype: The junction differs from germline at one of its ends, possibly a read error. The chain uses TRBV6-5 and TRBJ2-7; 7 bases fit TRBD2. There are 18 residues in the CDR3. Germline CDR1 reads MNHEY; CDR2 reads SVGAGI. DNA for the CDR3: TGTGCCAGCAGCTCACTAACTAGCGAGACAAAACTCGTGTACGAGCAATACTTC. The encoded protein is CASSSLTSETKLVYEQYF.

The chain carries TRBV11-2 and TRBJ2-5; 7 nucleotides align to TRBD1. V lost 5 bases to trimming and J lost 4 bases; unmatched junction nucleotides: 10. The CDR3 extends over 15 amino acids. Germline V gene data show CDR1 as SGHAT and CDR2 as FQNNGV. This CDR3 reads CASSPGTDGRETQYF. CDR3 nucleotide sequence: TGTGCCAGCAGCCCTGGGACAGATGGGCGAGAGACCCAGTACTTC.

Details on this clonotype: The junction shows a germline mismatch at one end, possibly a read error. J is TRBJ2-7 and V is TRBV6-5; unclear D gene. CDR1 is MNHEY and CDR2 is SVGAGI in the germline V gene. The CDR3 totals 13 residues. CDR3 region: CANSYSRLVEQYF. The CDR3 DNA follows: TGTGCCAACAGTTACTCGAGGTTGGTCGAGCAGTACTTC.

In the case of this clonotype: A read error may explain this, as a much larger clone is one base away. The CDR3 is CASSHREFETFF. The CDR3 DNA is TGTGCCAGCAGTCACAGGGAATTTGAAACTTTCTTT. The gene calls are TRBV11-1 and TRBJ1-1, with D maybe TRBD1 (6 bases). The CDR3 is 12 amino acids. Germline V gene sequence: CDR1 SGHAT, CDR2 FQDESV (reference sequence).

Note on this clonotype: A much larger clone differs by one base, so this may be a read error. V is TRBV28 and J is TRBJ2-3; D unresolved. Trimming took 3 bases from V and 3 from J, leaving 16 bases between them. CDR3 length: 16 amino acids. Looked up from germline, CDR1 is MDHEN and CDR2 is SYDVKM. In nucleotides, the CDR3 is TGTGCCAGCAGTTTTTTTCGGGCAAGGGAAACAGATACGCAGTATTTT. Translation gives CASSFFRARETDTQYF.

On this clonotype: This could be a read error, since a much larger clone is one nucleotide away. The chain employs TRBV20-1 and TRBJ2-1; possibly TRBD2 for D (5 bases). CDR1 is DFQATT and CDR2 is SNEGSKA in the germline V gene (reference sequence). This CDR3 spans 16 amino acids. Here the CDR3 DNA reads TGCAGTGCTAGCCCACTCGGGATTTCCCCCTACAATGAGAAGTTCTTC. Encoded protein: CSASPLGISPYNEKFF.

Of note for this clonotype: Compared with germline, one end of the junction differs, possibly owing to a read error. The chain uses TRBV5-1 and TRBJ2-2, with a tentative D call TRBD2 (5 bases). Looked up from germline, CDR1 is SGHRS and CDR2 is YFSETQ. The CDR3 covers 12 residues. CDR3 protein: CACSLEAWELFF. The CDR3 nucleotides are TGCGCCTGCAGCTTGGAGGCCTGGGAGCTGTTTTTT.

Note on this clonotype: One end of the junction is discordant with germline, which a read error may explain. The CDR3 sequence: CRAPGAGGQETQYF. The CDR3 DNA sequence: TGTAGGGCCCCGGGTGCTGGGGGGCAAGAGACCCAGTACTTC. This chain connects TRBV20-1 to TRBJ2-5, with D possibly matching TRBD2 (6 bases). The CDR3 has 14 amino acids. Germline CDR1 DFQATT, CDR2 SNEGSKA (reference sequence).

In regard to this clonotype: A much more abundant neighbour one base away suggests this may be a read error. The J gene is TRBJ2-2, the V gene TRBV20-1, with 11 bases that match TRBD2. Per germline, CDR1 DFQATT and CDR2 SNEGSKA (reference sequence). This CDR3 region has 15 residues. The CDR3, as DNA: TGCAGAGCTAGAGACCCGGGACTAGCGGCCGGGGAGCTGTTTTTT. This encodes CRARDPGLAAGELFF.

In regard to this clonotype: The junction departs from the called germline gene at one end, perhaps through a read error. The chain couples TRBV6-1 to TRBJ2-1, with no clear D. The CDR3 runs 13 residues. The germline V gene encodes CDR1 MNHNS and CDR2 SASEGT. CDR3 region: CSSWIGSYNEQFF. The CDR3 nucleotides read TGTTCCAGCTGGATAGGTTCCTACAATGAACAGTTCTTC.

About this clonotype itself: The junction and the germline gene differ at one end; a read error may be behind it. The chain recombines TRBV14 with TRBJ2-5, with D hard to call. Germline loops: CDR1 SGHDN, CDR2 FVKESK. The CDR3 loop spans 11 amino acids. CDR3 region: CTSSQARTQYF. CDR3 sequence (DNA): TGTACCAGCAGCCAAGCGAGGACCCAGTATTTC.

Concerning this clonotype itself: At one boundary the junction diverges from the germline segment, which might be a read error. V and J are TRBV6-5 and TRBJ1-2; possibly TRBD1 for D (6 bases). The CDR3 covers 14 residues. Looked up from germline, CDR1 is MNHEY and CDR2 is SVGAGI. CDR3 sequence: CTSRPRTANYGYTF. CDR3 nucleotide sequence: TGTACCAGCCGGCCCAGGACAGCGAACTATGGCTACACCTTC.

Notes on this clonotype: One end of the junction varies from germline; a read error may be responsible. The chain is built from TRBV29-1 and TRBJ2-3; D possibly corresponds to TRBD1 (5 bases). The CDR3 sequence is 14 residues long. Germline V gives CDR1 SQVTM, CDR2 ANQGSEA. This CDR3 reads CSIYRPQGTDTQYF. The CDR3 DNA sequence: TGCAGCATCTACAGGCCGCAGGGCACAGATACGCAATATTTT.

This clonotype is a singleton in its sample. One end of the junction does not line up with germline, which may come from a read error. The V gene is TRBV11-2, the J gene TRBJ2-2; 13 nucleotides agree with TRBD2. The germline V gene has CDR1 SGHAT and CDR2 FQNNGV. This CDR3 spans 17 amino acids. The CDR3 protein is CASIGLAGVYNTGELFF. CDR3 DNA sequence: TGTGCCAGCATAGGACTAGCGGGAGTGTATAACACTGGGGAGCTGTTTTTT.

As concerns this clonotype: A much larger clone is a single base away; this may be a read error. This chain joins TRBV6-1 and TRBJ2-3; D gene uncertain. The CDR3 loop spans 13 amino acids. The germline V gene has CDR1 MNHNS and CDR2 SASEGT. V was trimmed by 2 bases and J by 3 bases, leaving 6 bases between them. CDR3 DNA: TGTGCCAGCAGTGAACAGGATACAGATACGCAGTATTTT. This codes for CASSEQDTDTQYF.

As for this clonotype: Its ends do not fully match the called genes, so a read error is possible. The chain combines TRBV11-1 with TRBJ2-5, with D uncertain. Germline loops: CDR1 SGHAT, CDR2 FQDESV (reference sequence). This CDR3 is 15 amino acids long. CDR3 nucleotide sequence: TGTGTCAGCAGCTTAAGTCCAGCATACCAAGAGACCCAGTACTTC. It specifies CVSSLSPAYQETQYF.